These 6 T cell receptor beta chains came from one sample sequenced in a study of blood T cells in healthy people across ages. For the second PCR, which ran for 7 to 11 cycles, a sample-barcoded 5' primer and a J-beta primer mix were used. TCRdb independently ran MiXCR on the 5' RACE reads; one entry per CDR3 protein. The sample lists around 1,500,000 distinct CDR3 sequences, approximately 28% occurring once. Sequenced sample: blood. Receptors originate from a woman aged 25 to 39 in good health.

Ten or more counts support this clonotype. Here the CDR3 DNA reads TGCGCCAGTGGCCGGGACCCCAGGGCTTATGGCTACACCTTC. Amino acid sequence: CASGRDPRAYGYTF. J is TRBJ1-2 and V is TRBV10-2; D is possibly TRBD1 (5 bases). Looked up from germline, CDR1 is WSHSY and CDR2 is SAAADI. Trimming removed 9 bases at V and 5 bases at J, with 19 bases between. This CDR3 has 14 amino acids.

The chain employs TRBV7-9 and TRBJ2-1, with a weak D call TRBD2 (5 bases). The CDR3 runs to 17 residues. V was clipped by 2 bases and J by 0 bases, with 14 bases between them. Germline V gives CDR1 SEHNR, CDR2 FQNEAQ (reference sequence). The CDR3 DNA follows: TGTGCCAGCAGCTTAATCGTGGAGAGGGACTCCTACAATGAGCAGTTCTTC. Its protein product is CASSLIVERDSYNEQFF.

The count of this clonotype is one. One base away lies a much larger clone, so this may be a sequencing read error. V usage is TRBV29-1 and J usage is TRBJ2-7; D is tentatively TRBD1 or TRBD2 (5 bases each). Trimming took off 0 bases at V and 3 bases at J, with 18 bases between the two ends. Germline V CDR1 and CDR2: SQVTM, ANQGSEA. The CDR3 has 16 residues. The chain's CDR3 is CSVEDLHWGINYEQYF. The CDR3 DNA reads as TGCAGCGTTGAAGATCTCCACTGGGGGATCAACTACGAGCAGTACTTC.

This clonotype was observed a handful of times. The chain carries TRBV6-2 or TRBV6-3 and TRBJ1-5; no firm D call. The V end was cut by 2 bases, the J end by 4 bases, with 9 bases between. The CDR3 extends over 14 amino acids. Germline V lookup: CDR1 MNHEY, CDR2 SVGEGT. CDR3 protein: CASSYGEINQPQHF. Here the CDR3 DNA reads TGTGCCAGCAGTTACGGGGAAATAAATCAGCCCCAGCATTTT.

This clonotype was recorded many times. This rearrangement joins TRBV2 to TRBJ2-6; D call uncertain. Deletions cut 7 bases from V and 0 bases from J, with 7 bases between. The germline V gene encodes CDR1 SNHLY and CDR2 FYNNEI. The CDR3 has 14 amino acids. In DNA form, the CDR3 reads TGTGCCAGCACGAAGGACTCTGGGGCCAACGTCCTGACTTTC. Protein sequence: CASTKDSGANVLTF.

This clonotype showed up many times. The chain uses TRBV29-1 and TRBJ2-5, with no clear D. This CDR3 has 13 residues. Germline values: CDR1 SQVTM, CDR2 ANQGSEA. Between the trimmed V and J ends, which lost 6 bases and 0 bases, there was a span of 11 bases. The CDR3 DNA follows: TGCAGCGTGGACCTTGGGGACCAAGAGACCCAGTACTTC. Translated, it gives CSVDLGDQETQYF.